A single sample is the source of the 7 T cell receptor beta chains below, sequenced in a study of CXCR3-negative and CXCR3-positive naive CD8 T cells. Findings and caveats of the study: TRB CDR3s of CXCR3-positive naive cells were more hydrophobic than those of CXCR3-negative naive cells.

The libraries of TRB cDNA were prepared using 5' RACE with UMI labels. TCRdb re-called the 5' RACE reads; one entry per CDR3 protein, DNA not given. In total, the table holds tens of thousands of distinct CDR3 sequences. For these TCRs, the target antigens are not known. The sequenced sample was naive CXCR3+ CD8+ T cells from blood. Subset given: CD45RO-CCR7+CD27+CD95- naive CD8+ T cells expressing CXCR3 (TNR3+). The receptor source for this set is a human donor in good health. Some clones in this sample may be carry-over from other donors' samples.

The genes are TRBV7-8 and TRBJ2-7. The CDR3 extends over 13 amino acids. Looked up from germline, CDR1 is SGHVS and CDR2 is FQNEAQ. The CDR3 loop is CASSLVGAYEQYF.

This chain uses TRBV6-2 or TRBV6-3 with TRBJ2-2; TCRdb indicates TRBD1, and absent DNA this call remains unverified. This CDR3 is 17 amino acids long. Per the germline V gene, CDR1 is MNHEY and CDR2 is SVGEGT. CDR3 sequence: CASSYRGRDMKTGELFF.

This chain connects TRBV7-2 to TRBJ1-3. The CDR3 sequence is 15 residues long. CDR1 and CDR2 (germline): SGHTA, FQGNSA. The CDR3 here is CAGSLVGTPGNTIYF.

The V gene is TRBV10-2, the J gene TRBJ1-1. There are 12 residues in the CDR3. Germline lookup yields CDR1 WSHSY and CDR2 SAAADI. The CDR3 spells CASSESSMEAFF.

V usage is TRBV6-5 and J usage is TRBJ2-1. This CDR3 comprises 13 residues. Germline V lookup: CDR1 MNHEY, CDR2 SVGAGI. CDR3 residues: CASSYAVGNEQFF.

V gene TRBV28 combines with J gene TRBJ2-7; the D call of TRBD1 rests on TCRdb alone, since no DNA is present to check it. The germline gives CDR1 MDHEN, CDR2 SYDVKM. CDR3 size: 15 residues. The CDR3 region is CASSLGPGGTYEQYF.

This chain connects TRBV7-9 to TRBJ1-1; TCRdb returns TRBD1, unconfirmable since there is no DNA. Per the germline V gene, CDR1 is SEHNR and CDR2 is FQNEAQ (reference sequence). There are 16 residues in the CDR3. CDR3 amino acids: CASSQIGSGRVTEAFF.